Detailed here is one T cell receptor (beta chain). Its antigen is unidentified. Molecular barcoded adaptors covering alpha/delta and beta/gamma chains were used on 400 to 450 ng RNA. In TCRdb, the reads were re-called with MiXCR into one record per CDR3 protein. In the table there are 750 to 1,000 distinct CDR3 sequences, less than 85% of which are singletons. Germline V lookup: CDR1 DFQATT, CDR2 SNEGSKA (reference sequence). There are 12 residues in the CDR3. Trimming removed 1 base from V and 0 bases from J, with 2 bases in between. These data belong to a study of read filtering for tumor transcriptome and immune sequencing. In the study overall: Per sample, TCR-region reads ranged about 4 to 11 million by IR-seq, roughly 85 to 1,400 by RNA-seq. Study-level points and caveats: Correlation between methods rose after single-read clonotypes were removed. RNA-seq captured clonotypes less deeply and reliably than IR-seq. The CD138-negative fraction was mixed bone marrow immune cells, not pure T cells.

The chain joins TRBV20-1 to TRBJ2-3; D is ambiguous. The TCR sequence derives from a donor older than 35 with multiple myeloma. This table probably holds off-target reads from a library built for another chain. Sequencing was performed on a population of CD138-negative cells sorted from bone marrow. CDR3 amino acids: CSARASTDTQYF. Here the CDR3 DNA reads TGCAGTGCTAGAGCTAGCACAGATACGCAGTATTTT.